Below, one T cell receptor beta chain is given with its context. TCRdb independently ran MiXCR on the RT-PCR reads; one entry per CDR3 protein. The sample lists about 540,000 distinct CDR3 sequences, under 25% occurring once. V lost 1 base, J lost 5 bases, and 17 bases lay in between. This CDR3 spans 16 amino acids. Germline CDR1 reads MDHEN; CDR2 reads SYDVKM. This specimen comes from a study of response to subunit inactivated influenza vaccine. This sample was also put to use in a study of T cells expressing NK-cell markers. Turning to that study: Researchers built TCR beta cDNA using 5'RACE template switching with UMIs.

The sample consisted of CD4+ T cells sorted from PBMCs, taken about 12 days after vaccination. This chain joins TRBV28 and TRBJ2-5; D is unresolved. This clonotype originated in a man aged 50-60 years who received an inactivated influenza vaccine. The CDR3 loop is CASSLYEPGRTETQYF. DNA of the CDR3: TGTGCCAGCAGTTTATATGAGCCGGGCAGAACGGAGACCCAGTACTTC.